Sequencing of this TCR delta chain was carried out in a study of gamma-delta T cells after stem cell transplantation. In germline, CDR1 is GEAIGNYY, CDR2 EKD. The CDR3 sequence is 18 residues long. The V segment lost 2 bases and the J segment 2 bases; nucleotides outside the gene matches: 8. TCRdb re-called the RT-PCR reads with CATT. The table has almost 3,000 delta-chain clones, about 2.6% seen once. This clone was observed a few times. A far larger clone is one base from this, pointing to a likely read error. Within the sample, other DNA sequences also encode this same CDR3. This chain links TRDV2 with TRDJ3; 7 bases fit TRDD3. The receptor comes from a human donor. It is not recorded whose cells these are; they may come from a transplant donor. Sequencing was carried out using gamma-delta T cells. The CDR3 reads CACDILGDSTWDTRQMFF. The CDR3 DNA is TGTGCCTGTGACATACTAGGGGATAGTACCTGGGACACCCGACAGATGTTTTTC.